The 27 T cell receptor beta chains given below trace back to one sample, sequenced in a study of blood T cell repertoires in COVID-19. Generated by immunoSEQ multiplex PCR, the TCRdb table keeps only in-frame clones and is missing some. The table lists 300,000 or so clones, more than 70% of them singletons, with roughly 1.6% in the top ten. The sequencing input was peripheral blood. These receptors were collected from a woman aged 50 to 65 with acute or convalescent COVID-19.

The chain carries TRBV7-9 and TRBJ1-2, with D possibly TRBD1 on 5 matching bases. V lost 5 bases and J 7 bases, leaving 26 bases between the germline ends. CDR3 length: 17 residues. Germline lookup yields CDR1 SEHNR and CDR2 FQNEAQ (reference sequence). The CDR3 loop is CASSPRQFNRSGSGYTF. The DNA of the CDR3 is TGTGCCAGCAGCCCGAGACAGTTCAACCGGTCAGGAAGTGGCTACACCTTC. Combining the CDR3 with reference TRBV7-9 and TRBJ1-2 gives the whole variable domain DTGVSQNPRHKITKRGQNVTFRCDPISEHNRLYWYRQTLGQGPEFLTYFQNEAQLEKSRLLSDRFSAERPKGSFSTLEIQRTEQGDSAMYLCASSPRQFNRSGSGYTFGSGTRLTVV.

A note on this clone: One end of the junction fails to match germline, which may point to a read error. This chain uses TRBV29-1 with TRBJ1-1; TRBD1 agrees at 7 bases. CDR3 length: 10 residues. Germline CDR1 SQVTM, CDR2 ANQGSEA. This chain's CDR3 is CSVEDGQAAF. Written as DNA, the CDR3 is TGCAGCGTTGAAGACGGACAGGCCGCCTTT.

The genes are TRBV28 and TRBJ2-6; unclear D gene. CDR3 length equals 15 residues. Trimming pared 5 bases from V and 1 base from J, leaving 9 bases between. Germline loops: CDR1 MDHEN, CDR2 SYDVKM. The DNA for the CDR3 is TGTGCCAGCAGTCCCCACTGGTCTGGGGCCAACGTCCTGACTTTC. Its translation is CASSPHWSGANVLTF.

The sample holds a few counts of this clone. V is TRBV21-1 and J is TRBJ2-7; TRBD2 reflects the table's D call only, with no check against the DNA. TRBV21-1 is flagged as a pseudogene. The CDR3 runs to 14 residues. CDR3 sequence reads: CASSKLRRAYEQYF. The DNA of the CDR3 is TGTGCCAGCAGCAAACTGAGGAGGGCCTACGAGCAGTACTTC.

This chain links TRBV6-5 with TRBJ2-1; TRBD1 matches 7 bases. The V gene end was trimmed by 8 bases and the J gene end by 4 bases; junction bases not matched to a gene: 2. CDR3 length: 12 amino acids. Germline V gene sequence: CDR1 MNHEY, CDR2 SVGAGI. The CDR3 loop is CASGTAYNEQFF. The CDR3 nucleotides are TGTGCCAGCGGGACAGCATACAATGAGCAGTTCTTC.

The chain combines TRBV7-9 with TRBJ1-1, with 7 bases that match TRBD1. The CDR3 loop spans 13 amino acids. CDR1 is SEHNR and CDR2 is FQNEAQ in the germline V gene (reference sequence). V trimming: 5 bases; J trimming: 4 bases; junction bases outside the gene matches: 4. This CDR3 is CASSTRQGTEAFF. CDR3 coding DNA: TGTGCCAGCAGCACGCGACAGGGCACTGAAGCTTTCTTT.

This chain uses TRBV28 with TRBJ1-1; D call uncertain. V was shortened by 6 bases and J by 5 bases, with 10 bases between the two germline ends. The CDR3 sequence is 12 residues long. Germline CDR1 MDHEN, CDR2 SYDVKM. The CDR3 region has the DNA TGTGCCAGCAGCCGCGGAGGGACTGAAGCTTTCTTT. It specifies CASSRGGTEAFF.

This clone was observed a single time. This chain links TRBV10-1 with TRBJ1-4; D not resolved. The CDR3 length is 16 residues. The germline gives CDR1 WNHNN, CDR2 SYGVQD (reference sequence). Trimming cost V 3 bases and J 4 bases, with 15 bases left between them. The CDR3 bases are TGCGCCAGCAGTGACCAGGACGGACGGGGTAATGAAAAACTGTTTTTT. Translating it yields CASSDQDGRGNEKLFF.

The CDR3 DNA sequence: TGTGCCAGCAGCCCCCGGACAGGGAACCCCCAAGAGACCCAGTACTTC. Amino acids: CASSPRTGNPQETQYF. This chain links TRBV9 with TRBJ2-5; 8 nucleotides line up with TRBD1. The CDR3 has 16 residues. The J segment lost 1 base and the V segment lost 4 bases, leaving 9 bases of the junction unmatched. Germline CDR1 SGDLS, CDR2 YYNGEE.

The chain couples TRBV28 to TRBJ1-5; D is uncertain. This CDR3 has 14 residues. V was pared by 2 bases and J by 0 bases, with 5 bases between. Germline lookup yields CDR1 MDHEN and CDR2 SYDVKM. This CDR3 reads CASSLQNSNQPQHF. The CDR3, as DNA: TGTGCCAGCAGTTTACAAAATAGCAATCAGCCCCAGCATTTT.

The rearrangement joins TRBV28 to TRBJ1-2, with D unclear. Trimming removed 2 bases from V and 5 bases from J, with 12 bases in between. This CDR3 comprises 14 residues. Germline CDR1 is MDHEN and CDR2 is SYDVKM. The CDR3 spells CASSLGQATYGYTF. As DNA, the CDR3 is TGTGCCAGCAGTTTAGGCCAGGCGACATATGGCTACACCTTC.

The rearrangement uses TRBV7-6 and TRBJ2-7, with D tentatively TRBD2 (6 bases). CDR3 length: 14 amino acids. Trimming removed 3 bases from V and 0 bases from J, with 9 bases in between. Germline CDR1 reads SGHVS; CDR2 reads FNYEAQ. The CDR3 loop reads CASSLYGSSYEQYF. CDR3 nucleotide sequence: TGTGCCAGCAGCTTGTACGGGAGCTCCTACGAGCAGTACTTC.

This clone was detected a few times. V usage is TRBV5-4 and J usage is TRBJ1-2; 7 positions agree with TRBD1. CDR3 size: 14 residues. V lost 0 bases and J lost 7; bases outside the gene matches: 6. Germline V gene lookup returns CDR1 SGHNT and CDR2 YYREEE (reference sequence). The CDR3 region is CASSLAGTVGGYTF. The CDR3 DNA follows: TGTGCCAGCAGCTTGGCAGGGACAGTCGGTGGCTACACCTTC.

The chain joins TRBV7-2 to TRBJ2-7; perhaps TRBD2 as D (5 bases). The CDR3 has 13 amino acids. The germline V gene encodes CDR1 SGHTA and CDR2 FQGNSA. With 5 bases removed from V and 3 bases from J, the gap between germline ends came to 11 bases. DNA for the CDR3: TGTGCCAGCAGCCCTTCGGGATACTACGAGCAGTACTTC. Translated, it gives CASSPSGYYEQYF.

CDR3 sequence: CASSLLTGAGGYTF. The CDR3 DNA is TGTGCCAGCAGTTTACTAACAGGGGCGGGTGGCTACACCTTC. The chain links TRBV28 to TRBJ1-2; TRBD1 matches 7 bases. Germline trimming cut 2 bases from V and 7 bases from J; bases unmatched to any gene: 7. The germline CDR1 and CDR2 sequences are MDHEN and SYDVKM. The CDR3 loop spans 14 amino acids.

The rearrangement links TRBV9 to TRBJ2-1; D is perhaps TRBD2 (6 bases). The V gene lost 4 bases and the J gene lost 4 bases, with 12 bases spanning the gap. This CDR3 region has 14 residues. CDR1 and CDR2 (germline): SGDLS, YYNGEE. CDR3 loop: CASSKDGGYNEQFF. CDR3 bases: TGTGCCAGCAGCAAAGACGGGGGATACAATGAGCAGTTCTTC. The full variable domain, in which reference TRBV9 and TRBJ2-1 provide the parts outside the CDR3, is DSGVTQTPKHLITATGQRVTLRCSPRSGDLSVYWYQQSLDQGLQFLIQYYNGEERAKGNILERFSAQQFPDLHSELNLSSLELGDSALYFCASSKDGGYNEQFFGPGTRLTVL.

CDR3 sequence (DNA): TGTGCCAGTACCGATCCGGGACTAGCGCTTTACAATGAGCAGTTCTTC. Its protein product is CASTDPGLALYNEQFF. The genes are TRBV19 and TRBJ2-1, with 10 bases identical to TRBD2. The CDR3 covers 16 residues. The V segment lost 7 bases and the J segment 4 bases; nucleotides outside the gene matches: 10. Germline V gene data show CDR1 as LNHDA and CDR2 as SQIVND (reference sequence).

A few counts support this clone. This chain joins TRBV7-3 and TRBJ2-7, with a weak D call TRBD2 (5 bases). Trimming left V 2 bases short and J 6 bases short, with 11 bases between. CDR3 length: 13 residues. Germline CDR1 reads SGHTA; CDR2 reads FQGTGA. CDR3 nucleotide sequence: TGTGCCAGCAGCTTACTTATCACTAGCGAGCAGTACTTC. As protein: CASSLLITSEQYF.

The gene calls are TRBV27 and TRBJ2-7, with a possible D match to TRBD2 (5 bases). This CDR3 comprises 15 residues. Germline CDR1 reads MNHEY; CDR2 reads SMNVEV (reference sequence). The V end lost 4 bases, the J end lost 0 bases, and 13 bases lay between the germline ends. The CDR3 here is CASSSWETDSYEQYF. CDR3 nucleotides: TGTGCCAGCAGTTCCTGGGAGACGGACTCCTACGAGCAGTACTTC.

The chain links TRBV30 to TRBJ1-5, with a possible D match to TRBD1 (6 bases). CDR3 length equals 14 residues. The germline gives CDR1 GTSNPN, CDR2 SVGIG (reference sequence). Trimming removed 2 bases from V and 5 bases from J, with 13 bases in between. This chain's CDR3 is CAWSYRAVYQPQHF. The CDR3 coding sequence is TGTGCCTGGAGTTACAGGGCCGTTTATCAGCCCCAGCATTTT.

The chain links TRBV10-3 to TRBJ1-6, with 8 bases aligning to TRBD1. The germline V gene encodes CDR1 ENHRY and CDR2 SYGVKD. The CDR3 is made up of 14 amino acids. With V trimmed by 6 bases and J by 9 bases, 7 bases remained unmatched. As DNA, the CDR3 is TGTGCCATCAGGACGACAGGGGCCGGTTCACCCCTCCACTTT. Translating it yields CAIRTTGAGSPLHF.

The chain combines TRBV6-2 or TRBV6-3 with TRBJ2-5; 10 positions match TRBD2. Trimming took 2 bases from V and 2 from J; bases not matched to a gene: 11. The CDR3 runs 18 residues. The germline V gene encodes CDR1 MNHEY and CDR2 SVGEGT. CDR3 nucleotides: TGTGCCAGCAGTTACGACGAGATTCTAGCGGGAGTTCAAGAGACCCAGTACTTC. Translation gives CASSYDEILAGVQETQYF.

In its sample, this clone was seen a few times. The DNA for the CDR3 is TGTGCCAGCAGTTACTCGAGGCAGGGCGGCACCGGGGAGCTGTTTTTT. It is translated as CASSYSRQGGTGELFF. The chain has TRBV6-2 or TRBV6-3 and TRBJ2-2, with D maybe TRBD1 (5 bases). Per the germline V gene, CDR1 is MNHEY and CDR2 is SVGEGT. This CDR3 contains 16 residues. V dropped 0 bases and J dropped 4 bases, with 12 bases sitting between them.

The chain is built from TRBV28 and TRBJ2-2; TRBD2 might be the D (6 bases). Per germline, CDR1 MDHEN and CDR2 SYDVKM. V lost 7 bases, J lost 6 bases, and 21 bases lay in between. CDR3 length equals 16 residues. The CDR3 here is CASTSEGRQVAGELFF. The CDR3 DNA reads TGTGCCAGCACGTCGGAGGGGCGCCAAGTGGCCGGGGAGCTGTTTTTT.

The CDR3 DNA follows: TGTGCCAGCAGTTTTCCCGGCCCGGCAGGGATTCTCACTGAAGCTTTCTTT. Its translation is CASSFPGPAGILTEAFF. The chain couples TRBV27 to TRBJ1-1; possibly TRBD1 for D (5 bases). V lost 3 bases to trimming and J lost 4 bases, with 21 bases between them. CDR3 length: 17 residues. Germline V lookup: CDR1 MNHEY, CDR2 SMNVEV (reference sequence).

The gene calls are TRBV5-4 and TRBJ1-4; D possibly corresponds to TRBD1 (6 bases). The CDR3 runs 15 residues. From germline, CDR1 is SGHNT and CDR2 YYREEE (reference sequence). V lost 4 bases to trimming and J lost 7 bases, with 17 bases between them. The CDR3, as DNA: TGTGCCAGCAGCCATCAGGCAGGGGCGCGTGAAAAACTGTTTTTT. Protein product: CASSHQAGAREKLFF.

This clone was observed a few times. The chain combines TRBV10-1 with TRBJ2-5; no reliable D call. Trimming removed 3 bases at V and 3 bases at J, with 11 bases between. The CDR3 is made up of 14 amino acids. CDR1 is WNHNN and CDR2 is SYGVQD in the germline V gene (reference sequence). The CDR3 protein is CASSELAEEETQYF. The DNA of the CDR3 is TGCGCCAGCAGTGAACTGGCGGAAGAAGAGACCCAGTACTTC.